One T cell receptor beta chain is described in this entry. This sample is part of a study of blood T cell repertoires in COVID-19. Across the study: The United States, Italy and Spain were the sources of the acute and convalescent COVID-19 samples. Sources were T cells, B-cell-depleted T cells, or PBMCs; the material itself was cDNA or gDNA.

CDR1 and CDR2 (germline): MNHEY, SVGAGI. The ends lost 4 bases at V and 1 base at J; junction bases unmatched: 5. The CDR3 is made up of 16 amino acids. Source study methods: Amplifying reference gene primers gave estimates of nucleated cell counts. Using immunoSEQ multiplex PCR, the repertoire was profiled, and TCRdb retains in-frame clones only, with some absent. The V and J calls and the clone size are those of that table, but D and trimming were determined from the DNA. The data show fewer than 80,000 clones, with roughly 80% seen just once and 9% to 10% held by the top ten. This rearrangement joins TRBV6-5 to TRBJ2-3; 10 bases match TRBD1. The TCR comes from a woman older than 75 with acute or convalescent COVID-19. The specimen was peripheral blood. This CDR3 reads CASSFWTGGGTDTQYF. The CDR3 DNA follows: TGTGCCAGCAGTTTCTGGACAGGGGGGGGCACAGATACGCAGTATTTT.